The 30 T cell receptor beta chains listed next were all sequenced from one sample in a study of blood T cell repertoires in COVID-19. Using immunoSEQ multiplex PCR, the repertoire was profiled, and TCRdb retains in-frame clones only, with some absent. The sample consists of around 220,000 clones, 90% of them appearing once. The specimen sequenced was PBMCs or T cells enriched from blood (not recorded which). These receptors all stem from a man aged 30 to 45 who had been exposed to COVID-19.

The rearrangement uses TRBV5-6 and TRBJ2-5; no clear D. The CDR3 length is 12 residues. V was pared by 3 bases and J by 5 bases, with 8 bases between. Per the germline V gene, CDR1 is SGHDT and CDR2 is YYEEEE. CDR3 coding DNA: TGTGCCAGCAGCTGGGCCCGCGAGACCCAGTACTTC. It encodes CASSWARETQYF. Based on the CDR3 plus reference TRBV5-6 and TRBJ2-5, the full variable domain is DAGVTQSPTHLIKTRGQQVTLRCSPKSGHDTVSWYQQALGQGPQFIFQYYEEEERQRGNFPDRFSGHQFPNYSSELNVNALLLGDSALYLCASSWARETQYFGPGTRLLVL.

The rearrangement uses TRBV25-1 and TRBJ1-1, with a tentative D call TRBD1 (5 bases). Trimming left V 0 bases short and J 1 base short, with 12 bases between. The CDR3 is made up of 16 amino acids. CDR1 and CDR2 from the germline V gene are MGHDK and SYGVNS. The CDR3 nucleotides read TGTGCCAGCAGTGAATATTTTCGGGGGACGAACACTGAAGCTTTCTTT. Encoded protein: CASSEYFRGTNTEAFF.

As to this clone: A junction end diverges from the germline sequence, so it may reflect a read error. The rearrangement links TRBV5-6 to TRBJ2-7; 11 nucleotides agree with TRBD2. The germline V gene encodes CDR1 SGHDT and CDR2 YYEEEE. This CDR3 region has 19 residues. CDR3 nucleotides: TGTGCCAGCACCTTGGAAGTATTGACTAGCGGGGCTTCGGCCTACGAGCAGTACTTC. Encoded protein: CASTLEVLTSGASAYEQYF.

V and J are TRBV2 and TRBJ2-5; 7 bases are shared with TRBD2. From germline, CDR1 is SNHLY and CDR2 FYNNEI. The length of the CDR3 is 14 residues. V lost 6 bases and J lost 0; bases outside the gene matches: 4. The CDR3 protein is CASSGTTNQETQYF. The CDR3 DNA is TGTGCCAGCAGCGGGACTACTAACCAAGAGACCCAGTACTTC.

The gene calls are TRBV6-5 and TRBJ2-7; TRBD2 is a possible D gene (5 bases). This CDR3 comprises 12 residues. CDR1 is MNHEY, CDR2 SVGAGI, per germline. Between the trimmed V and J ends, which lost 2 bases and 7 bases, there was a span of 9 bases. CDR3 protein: CASSYEGWEQYF. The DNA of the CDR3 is TGTGCCAGCAGTTACGAGGGTTGGGAGCAGTACTTC.

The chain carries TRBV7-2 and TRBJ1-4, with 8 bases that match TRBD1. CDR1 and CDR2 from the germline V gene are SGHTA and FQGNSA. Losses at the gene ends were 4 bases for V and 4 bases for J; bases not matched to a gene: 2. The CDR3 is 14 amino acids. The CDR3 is CASSSGQDNEKLFF. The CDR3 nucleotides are TGTGCCAGCAGCTCGGGACAGGATAATGAAAAACTGTTTTTT.

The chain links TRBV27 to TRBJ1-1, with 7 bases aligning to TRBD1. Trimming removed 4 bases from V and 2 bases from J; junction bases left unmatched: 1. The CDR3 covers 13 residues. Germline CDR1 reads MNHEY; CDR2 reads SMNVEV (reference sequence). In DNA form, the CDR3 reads TGTGCCAGCAGTTGGGACAGAAACACTGAAGCTTTCTTT. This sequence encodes CASSWDRNTEAFF.

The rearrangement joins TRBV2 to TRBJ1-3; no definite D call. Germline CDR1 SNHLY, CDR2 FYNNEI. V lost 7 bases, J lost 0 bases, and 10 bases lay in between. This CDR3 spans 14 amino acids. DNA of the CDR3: TGTGCCAGCAAGGTTTGGAGCTCTGGAAACACCATATATTTT. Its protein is CASKVWSSGNTIYF.

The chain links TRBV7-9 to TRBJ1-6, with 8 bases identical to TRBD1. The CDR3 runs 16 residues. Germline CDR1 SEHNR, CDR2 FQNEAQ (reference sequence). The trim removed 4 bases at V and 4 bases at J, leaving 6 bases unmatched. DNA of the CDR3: TGTGCCAGCAGCTCGAACGACAGGGGATATAATTCACCCCTCCACTTT. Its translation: CASSSNDRGYNSPLHF.

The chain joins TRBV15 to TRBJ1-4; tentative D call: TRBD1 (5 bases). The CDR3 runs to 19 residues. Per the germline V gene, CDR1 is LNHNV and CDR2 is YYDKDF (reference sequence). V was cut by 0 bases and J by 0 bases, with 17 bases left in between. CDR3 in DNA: TGTGCCACCAGCAGAGATATAGGGGCTTATTTTGCAACTAATGAAAAACTGTTTTTT. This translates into CATSRDIGAYFATNEKLFF.

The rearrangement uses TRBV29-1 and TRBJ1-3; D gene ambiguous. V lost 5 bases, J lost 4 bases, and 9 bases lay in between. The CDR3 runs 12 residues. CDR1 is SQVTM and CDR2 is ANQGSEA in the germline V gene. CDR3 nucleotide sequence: TGCAGCGTTTCTCCGGAGGGAAACACCATATATTTT. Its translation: CSVSPEGNTIYF.

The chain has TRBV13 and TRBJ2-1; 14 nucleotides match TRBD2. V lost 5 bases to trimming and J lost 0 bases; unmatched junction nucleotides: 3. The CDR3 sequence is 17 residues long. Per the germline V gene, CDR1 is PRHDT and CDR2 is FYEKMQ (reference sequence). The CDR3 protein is CASSRTSGGISYNEQFF. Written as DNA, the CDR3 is TGTGCCAGCAGCAGGACTAGCGGGGGGATCTCCTACAATGAGCAGTTCTTC. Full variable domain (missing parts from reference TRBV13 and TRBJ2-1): AAGVIQSPRHLIKEKRETATLKCYPIPRHDTVYWYQQGPGQDPQFLISFYEKMQSDKGSIPDRFSAQQFSDYHSELNMSSLELGDSALYFCASSRTSGGISYNEQFFGPGTRLTVL.

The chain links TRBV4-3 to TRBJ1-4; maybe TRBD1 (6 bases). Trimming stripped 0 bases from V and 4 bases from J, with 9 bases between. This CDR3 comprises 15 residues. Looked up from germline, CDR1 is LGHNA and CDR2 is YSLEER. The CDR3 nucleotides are TGCGCCAGCAGCCAAGAAAACAGGGATAATGAAAAACTGTTTTTT. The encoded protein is CASSQENRDNEKLFF.

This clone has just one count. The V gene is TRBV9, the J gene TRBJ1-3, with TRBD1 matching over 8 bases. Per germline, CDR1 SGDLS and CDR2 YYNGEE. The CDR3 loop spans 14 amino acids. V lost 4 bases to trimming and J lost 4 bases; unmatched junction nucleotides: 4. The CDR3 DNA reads TGTGCCAGCAGCCCGACAGGGGTCGGAAACACCATATATTTT. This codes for CASSPTGVGNTIYF.

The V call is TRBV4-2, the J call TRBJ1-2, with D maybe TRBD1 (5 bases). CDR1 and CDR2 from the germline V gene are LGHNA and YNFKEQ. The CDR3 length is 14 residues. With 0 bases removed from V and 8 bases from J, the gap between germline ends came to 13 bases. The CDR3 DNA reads TGTGCCAGCAGCCAAGAGGGGCAGGGTGGGGGCTACACCTTC. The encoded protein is CASSQEGQGGGYTF.

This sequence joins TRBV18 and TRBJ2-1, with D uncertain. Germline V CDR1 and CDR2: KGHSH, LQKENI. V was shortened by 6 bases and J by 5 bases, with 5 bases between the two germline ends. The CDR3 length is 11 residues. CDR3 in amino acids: CASSVDNEQFF. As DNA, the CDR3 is TGTGCCAGCTCGGTAGACAATGAGCAGTTCTTC.

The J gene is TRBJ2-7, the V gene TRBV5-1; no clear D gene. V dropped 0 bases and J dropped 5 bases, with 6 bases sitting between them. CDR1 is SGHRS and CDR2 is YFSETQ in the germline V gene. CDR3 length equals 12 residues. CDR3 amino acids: CASSLGSHEQYF. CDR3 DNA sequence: TGCGCCAGCAGCTTGGGGAGTCACGAGCAGTACTTC.

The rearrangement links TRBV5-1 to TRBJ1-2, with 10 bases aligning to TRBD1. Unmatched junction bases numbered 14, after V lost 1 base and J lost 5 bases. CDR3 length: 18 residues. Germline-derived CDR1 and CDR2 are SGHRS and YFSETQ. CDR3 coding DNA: TGCGCCAGCAGCTTGCGGCTAGCCGGGACAGGGGCGGATTATGGCTACACCTTC. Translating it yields CASSLRLAGTGADYGYTF. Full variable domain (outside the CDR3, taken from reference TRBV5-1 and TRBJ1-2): KAGVTQTPRYLIKTRGQQVTLSCSPISGHRSVSWYQQTPGQGLQFLFEYFSETQRNKGNFPGRFSGRQFSNSRSEMNVSTLELGDSALYLCASSLRLAGTGADYGYTFGSGTRLTVV.

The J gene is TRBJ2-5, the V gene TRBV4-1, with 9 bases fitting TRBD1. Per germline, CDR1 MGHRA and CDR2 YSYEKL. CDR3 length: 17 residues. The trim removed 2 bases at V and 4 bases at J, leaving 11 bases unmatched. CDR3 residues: CASSQLSPGTGRETQYF. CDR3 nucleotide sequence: TGCGCCAGCAGCCAATTGAGCCCGGGGACAGGGAGAGAGACCCAGTACTTC.

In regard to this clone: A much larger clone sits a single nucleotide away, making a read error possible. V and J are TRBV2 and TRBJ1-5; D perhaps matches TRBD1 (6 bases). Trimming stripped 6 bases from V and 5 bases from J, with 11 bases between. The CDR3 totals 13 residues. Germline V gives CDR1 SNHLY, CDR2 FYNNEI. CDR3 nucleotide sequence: TGTGCCAGCAGCCGGGACAACTATCAGCCCCAGCATTTT. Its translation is CASSRDNYQPQHF.

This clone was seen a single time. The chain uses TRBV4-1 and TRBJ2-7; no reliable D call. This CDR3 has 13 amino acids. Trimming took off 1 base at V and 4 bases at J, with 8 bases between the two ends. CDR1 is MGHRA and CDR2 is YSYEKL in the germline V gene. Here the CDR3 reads CASSQAFRYEQYF. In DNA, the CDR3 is TGCGCCAGCAGCCAAGCTTTCAGGTACGAGCAGTACTTC.

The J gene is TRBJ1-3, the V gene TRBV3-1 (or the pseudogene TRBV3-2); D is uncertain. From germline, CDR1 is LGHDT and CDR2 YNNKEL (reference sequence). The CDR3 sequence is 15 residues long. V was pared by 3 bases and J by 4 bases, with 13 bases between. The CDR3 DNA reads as TGTGCCAGCAGCCATAGGCGCACAGCAGGAAACACCATATATTTT. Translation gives CASSHRRTAGNTIYF.

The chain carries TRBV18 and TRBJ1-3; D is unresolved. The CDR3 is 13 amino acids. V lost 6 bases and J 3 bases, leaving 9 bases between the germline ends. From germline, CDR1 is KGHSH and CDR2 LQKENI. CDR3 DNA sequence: TGTGCCAGCTCGAAGGGAGTTGGAAACACCATATATTTT. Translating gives CASSKGVGNTIYF.

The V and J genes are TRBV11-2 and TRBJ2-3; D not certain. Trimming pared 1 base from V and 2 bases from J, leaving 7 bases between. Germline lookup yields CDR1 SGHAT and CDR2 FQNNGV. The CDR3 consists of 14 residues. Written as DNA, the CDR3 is TGTGCCAGCAGCTTAGTTTCGTTCACAGATACGCAGTATTTT. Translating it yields CASSLVSFTDTQYF.

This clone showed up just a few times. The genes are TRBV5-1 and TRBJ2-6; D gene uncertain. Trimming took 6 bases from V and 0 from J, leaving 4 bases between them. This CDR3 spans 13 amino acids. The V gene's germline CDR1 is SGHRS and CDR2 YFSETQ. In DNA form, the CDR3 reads TGCGCCAGCACCCACTCTGGGGCCAACGTCCTGACTTTC. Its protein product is CASTHSGANVLTF.

The CDR3 spells CASSIDTAGGGYTF. The CDR3 DNA reads TGTGCCAGTAGTATAGATACGGCGGGAGGTGGCTACACCTTC. V is TRBV19 and J is TRBJ1-2; D call uncertain. Between the trimmed V and J ends, which lost 0 bases and 7 bases, there was a span of 12 bases. This CDR3 is 14 amino acids long. Germline values: CDR1 LNHDA, CDR2 SQIVND (reference sequence).

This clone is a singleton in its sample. The CDR3 protein is CASSSPTGGGRETQYF. The CDR3 DNA reads TGTGCCAGCAGCTCTCCTACCGGGGGAGGGCGAGAGACCCAGTACTTC. The J gene is TRBJ2-5, the V gene TRBV5-4; 7 bases fit TRBD2. This CDR3 has 16 amino acids. CDR1 and CDR2 (germline): SGHNT, YYREEE (reference sequence). Unmatched junction bases numbered 12, after V lost 3 bases and J lost 4 bases.

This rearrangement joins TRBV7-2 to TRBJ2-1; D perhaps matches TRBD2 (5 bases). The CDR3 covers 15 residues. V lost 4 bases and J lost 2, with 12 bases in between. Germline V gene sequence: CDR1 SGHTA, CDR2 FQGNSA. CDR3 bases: TGTGCCAGCAGCTCCCTAGCATCTGCCTACAATGAGCAGTTCTTC. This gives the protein CASSSLASAYNEQFF.

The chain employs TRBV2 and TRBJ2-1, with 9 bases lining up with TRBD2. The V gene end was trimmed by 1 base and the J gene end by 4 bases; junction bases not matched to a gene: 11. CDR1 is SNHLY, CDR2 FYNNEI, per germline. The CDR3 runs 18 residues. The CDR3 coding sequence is TGTGCCAGCAGTGAAGTGCCCGTTGATAGCGGGGGATACAATGAGCAGTTCTTC. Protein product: CASSEVPVDSGGYNEQFF.

CDR3: CASSSLQGTLEAFF. CDR3 nucleotides: TGTGCCAGCAGCTCGCTACAGGGGACCCTTGAAGCTTTCTTT. The genes are TRBV5-6 and TRBJ1-1; the match to TRBD1 covers 7 bases. The V segment lost 3 bases and the J segment 7 bases; nucleotides outside the gene matches: 9. This CDR3 comprises 14 residues. Germline lookup yields CDR1 SGHDT and CDR2 YYEEEE.